This T cell receptor beta chain emerged from a study of T cells in localized non-small cell lung cancer. With regard to this clone: Its cognate antigen is unknown.

Overall study findings and caveats: Adjacent lung was found to contain a median approximately 60 of the top 100 tumor clones.

There are 14 residues in the CDR3. V gave up 2 bases and J gave up 8 bases, with 15 bases separating them. CDR1 SGHTA and CDR2 FQGNSA come from the germline V gene. Clones were sequenced by immunoSEQ multiplex PCR, and TCRdb holds only the in-frame ones, with some missing. The sample shows 26,000 or so clones, about 85% of them seen only once. The gene calls are TRBV7-2 and TRBJ1-1; D is undetermined. The sequences come from peripheral blood, collected before any cancer treatment. This clonotype was sampled from a female donor over 55 with stage II squamous cell lung carcinoma. Written as DNA, the CDR3 is TGTGCCAGCAGCTTAAGGAGGGCGGCTTACGAAGCTTTCTTT. Protein: CASSLRRAAYEAFF.